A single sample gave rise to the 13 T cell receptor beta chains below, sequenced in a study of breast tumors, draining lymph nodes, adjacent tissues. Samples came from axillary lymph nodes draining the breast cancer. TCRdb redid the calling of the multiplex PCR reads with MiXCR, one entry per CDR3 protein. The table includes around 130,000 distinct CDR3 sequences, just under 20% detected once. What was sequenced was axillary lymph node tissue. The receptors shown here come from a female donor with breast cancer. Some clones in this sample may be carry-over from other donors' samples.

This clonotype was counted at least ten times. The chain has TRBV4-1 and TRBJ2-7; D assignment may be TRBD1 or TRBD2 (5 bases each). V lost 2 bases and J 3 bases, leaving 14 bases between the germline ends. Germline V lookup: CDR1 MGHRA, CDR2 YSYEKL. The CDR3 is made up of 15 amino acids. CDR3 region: CASSQLSRDGYEQYF. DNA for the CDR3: TGCGCCAGCAGCCAACTCTCTCGGGACGGCTACGAGCAGTACTTC.

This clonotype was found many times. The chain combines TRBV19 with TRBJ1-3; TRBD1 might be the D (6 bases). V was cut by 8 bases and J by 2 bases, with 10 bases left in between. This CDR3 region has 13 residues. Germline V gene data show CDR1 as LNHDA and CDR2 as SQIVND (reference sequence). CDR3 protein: CASSTGAGNTIYF. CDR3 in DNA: TGTGCCAGTTCGACAGGCGCTGGAAACACCATATATTTT.

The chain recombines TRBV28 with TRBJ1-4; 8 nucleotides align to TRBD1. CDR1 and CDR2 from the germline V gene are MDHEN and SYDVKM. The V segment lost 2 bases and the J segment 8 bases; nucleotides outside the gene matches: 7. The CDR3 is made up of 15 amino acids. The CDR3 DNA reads TGTGCCAGCAGTTTAACAACAGGGGGTTGGGAAAAACTGTTTTTT. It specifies CASSLTTGGWEKLFF.

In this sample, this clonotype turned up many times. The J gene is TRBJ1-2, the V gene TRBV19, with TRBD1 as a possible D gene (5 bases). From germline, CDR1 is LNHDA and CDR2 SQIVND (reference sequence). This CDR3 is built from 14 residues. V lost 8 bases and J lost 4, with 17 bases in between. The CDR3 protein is CASHPVTGAYGYTF. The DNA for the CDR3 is TGTGCCAGTCATCCGGTTACAGGCGCCTATGGCTACACCTTC. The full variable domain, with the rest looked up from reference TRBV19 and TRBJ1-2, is DGGITQSPKYLFRKEGQNVTLSCEQNLNHDAMYWYRQDPGQGLRLIYYSQIVNDFQKGDIAEGYSVSREKKESFPLTVTSAQKNPTAFYLCASHPVTGAYGYTFGSGTRLTVV.

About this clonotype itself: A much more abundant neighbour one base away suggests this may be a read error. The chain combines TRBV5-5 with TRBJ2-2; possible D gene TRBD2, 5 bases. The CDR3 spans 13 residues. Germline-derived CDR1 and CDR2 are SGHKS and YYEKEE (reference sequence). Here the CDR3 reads CATSPYPTGVLFF. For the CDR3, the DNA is TGTGCCACAAGCCCGTACCCAACCGGGGTGCTGTTTTTT.

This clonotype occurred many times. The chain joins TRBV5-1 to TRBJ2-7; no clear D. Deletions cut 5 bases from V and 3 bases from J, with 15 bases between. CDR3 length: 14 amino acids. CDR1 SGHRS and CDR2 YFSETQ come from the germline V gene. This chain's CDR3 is CASRTTLGVYEQYF. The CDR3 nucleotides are TGCGCCAGCAGGACGACCCTAGGTGTCTACGAGCAGTACTTC.

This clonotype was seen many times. The CDR3: CASRRETSGYNEQFF. For the CDR3, the DNA is TGTGCCAGCAGGAGAGAAACTAGCGGCTACAATGAGCAGTTCTTC. The chain uses TRBV7-9 and TRBJ2-1; 8 bases are a match to TRBD2. This CDR3 has 15 amino acids. CDR1 is SEHNR, CDR2 FQNEAQ, per germline (reference sequence). V shed 6 bases and J 3 bases; nucleotides not matched to a gene: 7.

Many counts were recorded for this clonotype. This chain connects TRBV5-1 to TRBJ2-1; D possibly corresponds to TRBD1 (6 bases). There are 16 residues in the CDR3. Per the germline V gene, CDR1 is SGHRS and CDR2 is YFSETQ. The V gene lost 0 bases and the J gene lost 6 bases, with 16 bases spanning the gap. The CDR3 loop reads CASSLAEGVPSNEQFF. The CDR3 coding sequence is TGCGCCAGCAGCTTGGCCGAGGGGGTACCGTCCAATGAGCAGTTCTTC.

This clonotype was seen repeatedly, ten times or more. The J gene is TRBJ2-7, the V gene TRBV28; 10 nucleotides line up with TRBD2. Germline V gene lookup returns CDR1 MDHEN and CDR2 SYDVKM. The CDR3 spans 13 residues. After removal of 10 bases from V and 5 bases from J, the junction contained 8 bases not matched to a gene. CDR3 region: CATLAGAVDEQYF. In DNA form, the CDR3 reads TGTGCCACCCTAGCGGGAGCTGTGGACGAGCAGTACTTC.

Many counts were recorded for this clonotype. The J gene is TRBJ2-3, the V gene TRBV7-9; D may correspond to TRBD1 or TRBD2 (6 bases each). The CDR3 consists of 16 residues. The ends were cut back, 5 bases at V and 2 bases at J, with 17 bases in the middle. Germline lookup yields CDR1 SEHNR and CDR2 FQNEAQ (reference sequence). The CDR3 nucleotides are TGTGCCAGCAGCCCCAATAGAGGGGGGCACACAGATACGCAGTATTTT. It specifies CASSPNRGGHTDTQYF.

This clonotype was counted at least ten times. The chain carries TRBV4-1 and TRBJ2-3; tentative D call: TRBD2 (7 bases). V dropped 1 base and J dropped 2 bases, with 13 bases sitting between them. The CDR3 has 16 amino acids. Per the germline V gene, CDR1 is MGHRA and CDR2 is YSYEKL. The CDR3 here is CASSQASGGLTDTQYF. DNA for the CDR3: TGCGCCAGCAGCCAAGCCTCCGGGGGGCTCACAGATACGCAGTATTTT.

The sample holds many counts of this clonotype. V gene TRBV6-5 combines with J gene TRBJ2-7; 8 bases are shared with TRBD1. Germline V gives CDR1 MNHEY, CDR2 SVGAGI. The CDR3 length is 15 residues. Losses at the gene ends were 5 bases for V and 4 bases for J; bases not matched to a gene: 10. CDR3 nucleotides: TGTGCCAGCAGTGCAGGACAGGGCGGCATATACGAGCAGTACTTC. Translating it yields CASSAGQGGIYEQYF.

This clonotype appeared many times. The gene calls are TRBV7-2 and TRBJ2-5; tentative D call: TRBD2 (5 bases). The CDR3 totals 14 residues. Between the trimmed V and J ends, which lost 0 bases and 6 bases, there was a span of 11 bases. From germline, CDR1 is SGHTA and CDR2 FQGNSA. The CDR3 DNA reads TGTGCCAGCAGCTTAGCCGAGGGAATTCAGACCCAGTACTTC. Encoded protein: CASSLAEGIQTQYF.